This T cell receptor beta chain comes out of a study of T cell responses to AZD1222 COVID-19 vaccine. Study outcomes and limitations: Only a handful of individuals given AZD1222 were seropositive at baseline.

There are 15 residues in the CDR3. Germline V gene sequence: CDR1 LGHNT, CDR2 FRNRAP. The V end lost 2 bases, the J end lost 0 bases, and 10 bases lay between the germline ends. The table came from immunoSEQ multiplex PCR; TCRdb's copy has only in-frame clones and leaves some out. This table holds over 70,000 clones, 80% to 90% found once. As regards this clone: The antigen is unknown.

The chain recombines TRBV12-5 with TRBJ1-1; D gene uncertain. The material sequenced was peripheral blood, taken on day 0 of MenACWY control vaccination. This receptor was obtained from an adult in good health. The CDR3 bases are TGTGCTAGTGGTTTGCCCAGGACGATGAACACTGAAGCTTTCTTT. Residues: CASGLPRTMNTEAFF.